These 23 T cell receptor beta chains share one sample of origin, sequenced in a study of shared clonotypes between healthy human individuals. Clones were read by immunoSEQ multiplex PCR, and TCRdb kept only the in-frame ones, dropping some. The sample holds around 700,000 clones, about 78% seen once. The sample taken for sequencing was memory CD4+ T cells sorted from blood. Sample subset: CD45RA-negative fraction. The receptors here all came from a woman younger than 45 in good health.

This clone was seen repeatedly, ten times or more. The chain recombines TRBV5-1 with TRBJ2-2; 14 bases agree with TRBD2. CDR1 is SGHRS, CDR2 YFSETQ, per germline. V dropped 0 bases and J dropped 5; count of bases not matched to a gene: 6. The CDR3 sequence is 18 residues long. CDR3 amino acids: CASSLVGLAGDETGELFF. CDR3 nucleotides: TGCGCCAGCAGCTTGGTGGGACTAGCGGGAGACGAGACCGGGGAGCTGTTTTTT.

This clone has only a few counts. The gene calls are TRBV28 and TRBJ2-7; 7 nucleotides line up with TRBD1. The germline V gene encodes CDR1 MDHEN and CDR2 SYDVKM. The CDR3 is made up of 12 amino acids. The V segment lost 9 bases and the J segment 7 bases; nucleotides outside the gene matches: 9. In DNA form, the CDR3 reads TGTGCCAGTAGGACAGGTGGCTGGGAGCAGTACTTC. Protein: CASRTGGWEQYF.

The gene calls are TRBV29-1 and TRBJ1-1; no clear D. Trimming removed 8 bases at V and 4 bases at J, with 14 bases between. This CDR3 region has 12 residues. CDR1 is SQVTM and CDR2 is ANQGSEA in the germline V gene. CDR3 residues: CSYVGLGTEAFF. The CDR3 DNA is TGCAGCTACGTAGGTTTAGGCACTGAAGCTTTCTTT.

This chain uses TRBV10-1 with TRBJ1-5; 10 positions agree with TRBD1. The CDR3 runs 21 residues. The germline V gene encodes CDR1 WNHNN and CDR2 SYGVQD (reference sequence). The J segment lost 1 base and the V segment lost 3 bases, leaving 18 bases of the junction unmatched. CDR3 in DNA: TGCGCCAGCAGTGAAGGTTTTAGGGACAGGGGTTTAGTGTTCAGCAATCAGCCCCAGCATTTT. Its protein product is CASSEGFRDRGLVFSNQPQHF.

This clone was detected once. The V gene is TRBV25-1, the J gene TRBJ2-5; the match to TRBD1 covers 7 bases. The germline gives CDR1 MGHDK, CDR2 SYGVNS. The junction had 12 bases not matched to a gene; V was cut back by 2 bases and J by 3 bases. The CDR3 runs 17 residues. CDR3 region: CASSEHRPDRLEETQYF. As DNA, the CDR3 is TGTGCCAGCAGTGAACACAGACCGGACAGGTTGGAAGAGACCCAGTACTTC.

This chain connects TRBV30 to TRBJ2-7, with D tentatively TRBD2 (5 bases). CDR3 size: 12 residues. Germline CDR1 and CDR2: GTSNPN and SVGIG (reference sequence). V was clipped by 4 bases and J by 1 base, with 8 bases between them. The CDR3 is CAWNSGSYEQYF. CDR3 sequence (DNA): TGTGCCTGGAACTCGGGGTCCTACGAGCAGTACTTC. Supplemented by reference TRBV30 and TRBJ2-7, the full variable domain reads SQTIHQWPATLVQPVGSPLSLECTVEGTSNPNLYWYRQAAGRGLQLLFYSVGIGQISSEVPQNLSASRPQDRQFILSSKKLLLSDSGFYLCAWNSGSYEQYFGPGTRLTVT.

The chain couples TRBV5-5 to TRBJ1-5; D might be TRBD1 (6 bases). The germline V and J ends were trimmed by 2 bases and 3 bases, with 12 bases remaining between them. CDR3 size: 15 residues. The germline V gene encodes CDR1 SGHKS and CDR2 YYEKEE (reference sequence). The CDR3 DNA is TGTGCCAGCAGCTTTTCAGGGGACAACAATCAGCCCCAGCATTTT. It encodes CASSFSGDNNQPQHF.

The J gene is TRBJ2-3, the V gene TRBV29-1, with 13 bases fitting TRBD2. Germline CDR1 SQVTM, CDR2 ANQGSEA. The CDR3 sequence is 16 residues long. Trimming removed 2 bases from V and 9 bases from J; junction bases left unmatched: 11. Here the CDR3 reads CSVEFSGTSGMYTQYF. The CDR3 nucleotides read TGCAGCGTTGAATTTTCTGGGACTAGCGGGATGTACACGCAGTATTTT.

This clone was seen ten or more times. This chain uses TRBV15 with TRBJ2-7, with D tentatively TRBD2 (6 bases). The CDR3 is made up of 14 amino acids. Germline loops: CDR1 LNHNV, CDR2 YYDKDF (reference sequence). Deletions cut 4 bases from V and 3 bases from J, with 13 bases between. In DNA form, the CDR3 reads TGTGCCACCAGCAAGATTAGCGGAAACTACGAGCAGTACTTC. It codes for CATSKISGNYEQYF.

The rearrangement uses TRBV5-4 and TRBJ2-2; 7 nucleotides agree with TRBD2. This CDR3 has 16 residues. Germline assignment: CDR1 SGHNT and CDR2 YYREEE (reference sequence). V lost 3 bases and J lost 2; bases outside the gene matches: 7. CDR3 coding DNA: TGTGCCAGCAGCTGGGAGGGACTGTCTAACACCGGGGAGCTGTTTTTT. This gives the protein CASSWEGLSNTGELFF.

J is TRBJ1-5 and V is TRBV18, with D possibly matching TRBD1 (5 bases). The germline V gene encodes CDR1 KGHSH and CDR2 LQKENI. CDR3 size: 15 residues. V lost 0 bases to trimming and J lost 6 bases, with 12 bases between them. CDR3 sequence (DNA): TGTGCCAGCTCACCACCAGGAGGGGAGGGTCAGCCCCAGCATTTT. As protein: CASSPPGGEGQPQHF.

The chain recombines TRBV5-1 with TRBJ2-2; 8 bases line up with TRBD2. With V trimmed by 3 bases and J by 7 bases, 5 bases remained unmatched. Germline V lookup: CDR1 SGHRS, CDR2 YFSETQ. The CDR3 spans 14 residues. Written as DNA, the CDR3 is TGCGCCAGCAGCTCGGGACTAGTCGGCGGGGAGCTGTTTTTT. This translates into CASSSGLVGGELFF.

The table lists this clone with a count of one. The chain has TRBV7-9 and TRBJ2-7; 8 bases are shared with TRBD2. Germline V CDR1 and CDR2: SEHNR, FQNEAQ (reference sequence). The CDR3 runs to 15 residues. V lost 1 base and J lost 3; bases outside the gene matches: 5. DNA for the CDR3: TGTGCCAGCAGCTTAGTGGGAGCGGGGGACTACGAGCAGTACTTC. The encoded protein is CASSLVGAGDYEQYF.

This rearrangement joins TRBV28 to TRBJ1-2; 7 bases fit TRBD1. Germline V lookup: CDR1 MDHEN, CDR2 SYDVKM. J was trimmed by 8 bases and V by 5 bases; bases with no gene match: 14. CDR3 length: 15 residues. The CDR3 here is CASSRVGQGVTGYTF. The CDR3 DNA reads TGTGCCAGCAGTAGGGTTGGGCAGGGGGTTACGGGCTACACCTTC.

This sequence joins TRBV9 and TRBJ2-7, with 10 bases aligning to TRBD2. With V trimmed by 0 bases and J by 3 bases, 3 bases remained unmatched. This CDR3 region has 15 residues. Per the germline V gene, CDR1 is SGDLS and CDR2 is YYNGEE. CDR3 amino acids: CASSVAGTSVYEQYF. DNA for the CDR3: TGTGCCAGCAGCGTAGCCGGGACTAGCGTCTACGAGCAGTACTTC.

CDR3 sequence reads: CASSLAGTRSNEQFF. CDR3 coding DNA: TGTGCCAGCAGTCTAGCCGGGACTAGGAGCAATGAGCAGTTCTTC. The chain has TRBV28 and TRBJ2-1, with TRBD2 matching 8 bases. Per germline, CDR1 MDHEN and CDR2 SYDVKM. The V and J ends lost 5 bases and 6 bases, in that order; junction bases with no gene match: 9. CDR3 length equals 15 residues.

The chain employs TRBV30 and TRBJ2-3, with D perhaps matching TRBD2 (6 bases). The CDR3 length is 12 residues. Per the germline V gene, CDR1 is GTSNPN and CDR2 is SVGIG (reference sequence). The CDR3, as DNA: TGTGCAAGGAGGGGTTCCACAGATACGCAGTATTTT. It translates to CARRGSTDTQYF. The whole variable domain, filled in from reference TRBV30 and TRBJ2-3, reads SQTIHQWPATLVQPVGSPLSLECTVEGTSNPNLYWYRQAAGRGLQLLFYSVGIGQISSEVPQNLSASRPQDRQFILSSKKLLLSDSGFYLCARRGSTDTQYFGPGTRLTVL.

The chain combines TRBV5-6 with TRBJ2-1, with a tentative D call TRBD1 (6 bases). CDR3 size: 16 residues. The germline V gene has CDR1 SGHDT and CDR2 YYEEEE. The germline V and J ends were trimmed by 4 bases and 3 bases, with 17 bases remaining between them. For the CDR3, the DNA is TGTGCCAGCAGCCTTGAGTCAGGGGCCTTCTACAATGAGCAGTTCTTC. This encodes CASSLESGAFYNEQFF.

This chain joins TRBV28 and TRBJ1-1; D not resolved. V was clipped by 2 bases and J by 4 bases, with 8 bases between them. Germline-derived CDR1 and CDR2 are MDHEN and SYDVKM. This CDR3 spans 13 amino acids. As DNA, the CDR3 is TGTGCCAGCAGTTTACCCGGTATCACTGAAGCTTTCTTT. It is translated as CASSLPGITEAFF.

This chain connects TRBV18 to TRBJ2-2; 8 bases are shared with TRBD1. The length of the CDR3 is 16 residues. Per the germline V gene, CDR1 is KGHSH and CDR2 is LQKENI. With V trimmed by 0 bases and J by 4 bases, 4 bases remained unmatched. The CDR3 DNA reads TGTGCCAGCTCACCACCCGGACAGGGTGGCACCGGGGAGCTGTTTTTT. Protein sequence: CASSPPGQGGTGELFF.

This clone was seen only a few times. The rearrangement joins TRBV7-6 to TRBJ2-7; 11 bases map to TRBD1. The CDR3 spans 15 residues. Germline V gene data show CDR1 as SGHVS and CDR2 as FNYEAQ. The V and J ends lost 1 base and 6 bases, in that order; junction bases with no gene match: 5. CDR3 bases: TGTGCCAGCAGCTTAGGCGGGACAGGGGGAAGCGAGCAGTACTTC. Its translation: CASSLGGTGGSEQYF.

The CDR3: CASSVLAGGPYEQYF. CDR3 in DNA: TGTGCCAGCAGCGTTTTAGCGGGAGGGCCCTACGAGCAGTACTTC. V gene TRBV5-4 combines with J gene TRBJ2-7, with 11 positions matching TRBD2. V shed 4 bases, J shed 2 bases, and the junction held 5 bases outside the gene matches. The CDR3 sequence is 15 residues long. CDR1 and CDR2 (germline): SGHNT, YYREEE (reference sequence).

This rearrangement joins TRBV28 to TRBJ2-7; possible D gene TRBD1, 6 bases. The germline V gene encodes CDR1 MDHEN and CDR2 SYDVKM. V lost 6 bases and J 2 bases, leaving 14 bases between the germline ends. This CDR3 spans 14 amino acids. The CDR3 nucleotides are TGTGCCAGCAGGATTGGACAGCAGACCTACGAGCAGTACTTC. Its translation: CASRIGQQTYEQYF. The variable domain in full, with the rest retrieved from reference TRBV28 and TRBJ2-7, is DVKVTQSSRYLVKRTGEKVFLECVQDMDHENMFWYRQDPGLGLRLIYFSYDVKMKEKGDIPEGYSVSREKKERFSLILESASTNQTSMYLCASRIGQQTYEQYFGPGTRLTVT.